Listed below are T cell receptor beta chains from one sample, sequenced in a study of shared clonotypes between healthy human individuals. Clones were sequenced by immunoSEQ multiplex PCR, and TCRdb holds only the in-frame ones, with some missing. This table holds 2 million to 3 million clones, more than 90% found once. The material sequenced was naive CD4+ T cells sorted from blood. The receptors come from a man in his late teens or twenties in good health. Both conserved end residues are part of each CDR3. Fields, in order: J gene, V gene, clone size, D gene, CDR3 protein, CDR3 DNA. D genes are given only for firm matches. Not all rows give a size; the values are once, few, many and, for expanded clones, a class.

TRBJ1-3,TRBV5-1,.,TRBD1,CASSSSTGSGNTIYF,TGCGCCAGCAGCTCGTCGACAGGGAGCGGAAACACCATATATTTT
TRBJ2-7,TRBV14,.,.,CASSFRTTPYEQYF,TGTGCCAGCAGCTTCCGGACTACTCCCTACGAGCAGTACTTC
TRBJ1-2,TRBV5-1,.,.,CASSITTGNYGYTF,TGCGCCAGCAGCATTACAACAGGGAACTATGGCTACACCTTC
TRBJ1-1,TRBV10-2,.,.,CASSELSRGADTEAFF,TGCGCCAGCAGTGAGCTGAGTAGGGGGGCTGACACTGAAGCTTTCTTT
TRBJ2-7,TRBV11-2,.,TRBD2,CASSLVGGARQYF,TGTGCCAGCAGCTTAGTCGGGGGGGCAAGGCAGTACTTC
TRBJ2-2,TRBV27,.,TRBD2,CASSLPGGTGTGELFF,TGTGCCAGCAGTTTGCCGGGGGGGACCGGAACCGGGGAGCTGTTTTTT
TRBJ1-3,TRBV19,once,.,CASSIGVEIYGNTIYF,TGTGCCAGTAGTATTGGGGTGGAGATCTATGGAAACACCATATATTTT
TRBJ2-5,TRBV7-2,.,TRBD2,CASSLAGTTQVGQYF,TGTGCCAGCAGCTTAGCCGGGACTACCCAGGTGGGGCAGTACTTC
TRBJ2-7,TRBV11-2,.,TRBD2,CASSLRSSGGLSYEQYF,TGTGCCAGCAGCCTCCGCTCCAGCGGGGGACTTTCCTACGAGCAGTACTTC
TRBJ2-7,TRBV18,.,.,CASSVRSGYEQYF,TGTGCCAGCTCCGTACGTTCGGGCTACGAGCAGTACTTC
TRBJ2-1,TRBV7-3,.,.,CASSFSAPYNEQFF,TGTGCCAGCAGCTTTTCAGCACCGTACAATGAGCAGTTCTTC
TRBJ2-1,TRBV10-1,.,TRBD2,CASSDGTSLRNEQFF,TGCGCCAGCAGTGATGGGACTAGTCTCCGGAATGAGCAGTTCTTC
TRBJ1-2,TRBV7-9,.,TRBD1,CASSRTGGGRKDYGYTF,TGTGCCAGCAGCCGGACAGGGGGCGGTCGTAAGGACTATGGCTACACCTTC
TRBJ1-1,TRBV5-6,.,.,CASSMGDVGGEAFF,TGTGCCAGCAGCATGGGGGACGTAGGAGGTGAAGCTTTCTTT
TRBJ1-5,TRBV19,.,.,CASSLINQPQHF,TGTGCCAGTAGTTTAATAAATCAGCCCCAGCATTTT
TRBJ2-7,TRBV5-4,.,.,CASSLESGSPYEQYF,TGTGCCAGCAGCTTGGAGTCCGGGAGCCCCTACGAGCAGTACTTC
TRBJ2-6,TRBV5-1,.,TRBD2,CASTPTSGVYSGANVLTF,TGCGCCAGCACCCCGACTAGCGGAGTATACTCTGGGGCCAACGTCCTGACTTTC
TRBJ2-2,TRBV2,.,.,CASSALSAANTGELFF,TGTGCCAGCAGTGCCCTGAGCGCGGCGAACACCGGGGAGCTGTTTTTT
TRBJ1-5,TRBV6-1,.,.,CASSERSGEQRGWNQPQHF,TGTGCCAGCAGTGAAAGATCGGGCGAACAACGGGGTTGGAATCAGCCCCAGCATTTT
TRBJ2-7,TRBV5-1,.,.,CASSFEAGALAYEQYF,TGCGCCAGCAGCTTTGAGGCGGGGGCCTTGGCATACGAGCAGTACTTC
TRBJ1-1,TRBV5-4,.,TRBD1,CASTKPTGGNTEAFF,TGTGCCAGCACGAAGCCTACAGGGGGGAACACTGAAGCTTTCTTT
TRBJ2-4,TRBV6-1,.,.,CATNRDLAKNIQYF,TGTGCCACCAACAGGGATTTAGCCAAAAACATTCAGTACTTC
TRBJ2-4,TRBV11-3,.,.,CASSSTTGNFQYF,TGTGCCAGCAGTTCAACCACGGGGAATTTTCAGTACTTC
TRBJ1-5,TRBV10-3,.,.,CAISPEPNQPQHF,TGTGCCATCAGTCCGGAGCCTAATCAGCCCCAGCATTTT
TRBJ1-4,TRBV2,.,TRBD1,CASRQGEGEKLFF,TGTGCCAGCAGACAGGGGGAAGGAGAAAAACTGTTTTTT
TRBJ2-4,TRBV30,.,TRBD2,CAWSYLAGGPIAKNIQYF,TGTGCCTGGAGCTACCTAGCGGGAGGGCCTATAGCCAAAAACATTCAGTACTTC
TRBJ2-4,TRBV6-1,.,.,CASSEGGSGGNIQYF,TGTGCCAGCAGTGAAGGGGGGAGTGGGGGAAACATTCAGTACTTC
TRBJ1-1,TRBV7-3,.,.,CASSNTGWDTEAFF,TGTGCCAGCTCTAACACAGGGTGGGACACTGAAGCTTTCTTT
TRBJ1-6,TRBV5-1,.,.,CASSTTLGNNSPLHF,TGCGCCAGCAGCACAACCCTTGGAAATAATTCACCCCTCCACTTT
TRBJ1-1,TRBV18,.,TRBD1,CASSPTRTGLNTEAFF,TGTGCCAGCTCACCGACGAGGACAGGGCTAAACACTGAAGCTTTCTTT
TRBJ2-1,TRBV5-1,.,TRBD2,CASSLGFSGGADEQFF,TGCGCCAGCAGCTTGGGTTTTAGCGGGGGGGCCGATGAGCAGTTCTTC
TRBJ1-5,TRBV19,.,.,CASTTGHLGSQHF,TGTGCCAGTACCACGGGACACCTCGGGTCCCAGCATTTT
TRBJ2-7,TRBV2,.,.,CASRASAGEQYF,TGTGCCAGCCGGGCCTCAGCAGGCGAGCAGTACTTC
TRBJ2-3,TRBV7-2,.,.,CASSLRGRTDTQYF,TGTGCCAGCAGCTTGAGGGGACGCACAGATACGCAGTATTTT
TRBJ2-7,TRBV5-1,.,TRBD2,CASSSGLVSYEQYF,TGCGCCAGCAGCTCCGGACTAGTCTCCTACGAGCAGTACTTC
TRBJ1-4,TRBV7-2,.,TRBD1,CASSLAGQPNEKLFF,TGTGCCAGCAGCTTAGCGGGACAGCCTAATGAAAAACTGTTTTTT
TRBJ1-5,TRBV7-2,.,.,CASSLAPTYRAQHF,TGTGCCAGCAGCTTAGCCCCTACGTACCGGGCCCAGCATTTT